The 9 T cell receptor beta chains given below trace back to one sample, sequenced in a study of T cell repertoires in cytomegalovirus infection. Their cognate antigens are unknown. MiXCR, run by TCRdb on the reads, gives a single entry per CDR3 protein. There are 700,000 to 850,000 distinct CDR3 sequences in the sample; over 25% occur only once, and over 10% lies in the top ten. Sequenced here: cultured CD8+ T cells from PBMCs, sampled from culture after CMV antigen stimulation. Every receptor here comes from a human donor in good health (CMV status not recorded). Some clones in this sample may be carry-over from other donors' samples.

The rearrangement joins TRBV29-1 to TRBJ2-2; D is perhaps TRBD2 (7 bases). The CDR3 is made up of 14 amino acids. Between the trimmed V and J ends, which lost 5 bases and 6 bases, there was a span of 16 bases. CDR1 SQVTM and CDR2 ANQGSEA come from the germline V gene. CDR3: CSVSGGLGAGELFF. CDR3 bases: TGCAGCGTTTCGGGGGGCTTGGGTGCCGGGGAGCTGTTTTTT.

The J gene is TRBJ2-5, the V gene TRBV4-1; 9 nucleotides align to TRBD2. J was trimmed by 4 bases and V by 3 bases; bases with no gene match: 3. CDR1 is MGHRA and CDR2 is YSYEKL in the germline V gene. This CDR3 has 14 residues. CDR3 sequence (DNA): TGCGCCAGCAGCCACCTTAGCGGGGGAGAGACCCAGTACTTC. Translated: CASSHLSGGETQYF.

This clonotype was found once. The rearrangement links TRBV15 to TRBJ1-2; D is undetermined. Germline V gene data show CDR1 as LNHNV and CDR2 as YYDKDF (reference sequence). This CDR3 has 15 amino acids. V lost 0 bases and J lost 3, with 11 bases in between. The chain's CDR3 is CATSRDGSGYYGYTF. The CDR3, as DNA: TGTGCCACCAGCAGAGATGGGTCGGGGTACTATGGCTACACCTTC.

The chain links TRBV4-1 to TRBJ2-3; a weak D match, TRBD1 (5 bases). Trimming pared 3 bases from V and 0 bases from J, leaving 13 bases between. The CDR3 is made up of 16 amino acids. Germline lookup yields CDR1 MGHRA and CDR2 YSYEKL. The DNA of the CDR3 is TGCGCCAGCAGCCACAATGGACAATCTAGCACAGATACGCAGTATTTT. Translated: CASSHNGQSSTDTQYF.

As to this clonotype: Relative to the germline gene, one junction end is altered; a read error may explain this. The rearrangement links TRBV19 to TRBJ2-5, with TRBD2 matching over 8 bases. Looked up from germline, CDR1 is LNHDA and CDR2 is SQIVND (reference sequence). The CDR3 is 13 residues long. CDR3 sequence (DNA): TGTGCCAGTAGGATAGCGGGGTTGGAGACCCAGTACTTC. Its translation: CASRIAGLETQYF.

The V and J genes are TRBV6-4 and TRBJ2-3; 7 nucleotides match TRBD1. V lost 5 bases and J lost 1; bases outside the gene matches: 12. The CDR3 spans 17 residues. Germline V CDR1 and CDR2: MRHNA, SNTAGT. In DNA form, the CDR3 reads TGTGCCAGCAGTTGGACAGGAACGGGGCTCGGCACAGATACGCAGTATTTT. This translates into CASSWTGTGLGTDTQYF.

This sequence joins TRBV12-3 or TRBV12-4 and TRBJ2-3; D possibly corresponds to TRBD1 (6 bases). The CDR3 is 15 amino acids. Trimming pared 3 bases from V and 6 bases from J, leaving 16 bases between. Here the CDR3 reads CASSFWGPASDTQYF. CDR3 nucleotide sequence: TGTGCCAGCAGTTTTTGGGGGCCTGCGTCCGATACGCAGTATTTT.

The CDR3 nucleotides read TGTGCCAGCAGTTCACTAGCGGGGGTTTTGTATGAGCAGTTCTTC. Translated, it gives CASSSLAGVLYEQFF. The gene calls are TRBV27 and TRBJ2-1; TRBD2 matches at 11 bases. Germline trimming cut 4 bases from V and 8 bases from J; bases unmatched to any gene: 7. From germline, CDR1 is MNHEY and CDR2 SMNVEV (reference sequence). CDR3 length equals 15 residues.

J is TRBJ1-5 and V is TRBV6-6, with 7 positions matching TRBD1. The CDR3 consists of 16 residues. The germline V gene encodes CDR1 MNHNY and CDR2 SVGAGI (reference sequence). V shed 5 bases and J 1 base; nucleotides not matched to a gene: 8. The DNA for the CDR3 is TGTGCCAGCAGTACCCGGGACAGAGAGAGCAATCAGCCCCAGCATTTT. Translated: CASSTRDRESNQPQHF.